The source of this T cell receptor (beta chain) is a study of blood T cells in healthy people across ages. V trimming: 4 bases; J trimming: 2 bases; junction bases outside the gene matches: 7. The CDR3 length is 16 residues. Germline CDR1 DFQATT, CDR2 SNEGSKA (reference sequence). Next came a second PCR, run for roughly 6 to 11 cycles, which used a sample-barcoded 5' primer along with a J-beta primer mix. The authors tagged each cDNA molecule using a template-switch adaptor with 12 random nucleotides. TCRdb re-analysed the 5' RACE reads in MiXCR, keeping a single row per CDR3 protein. The table records about 800,000 distinct CDR3 sequences, 58% of them present only once.

This receptor was obtained from a man aged 25 to 45 in good health. Sequencing was performed on blood. V and J are TRBV20-1 and TRBJ2-3, with TRBD2 matching over 12 bases. The CDR3 DNA reads TGCAGTGCTATTCGGACTAGCGGGGAGACCACAGATACGCAGTATTTT. Its protein product is CSAIRTSGETTDTQYF.